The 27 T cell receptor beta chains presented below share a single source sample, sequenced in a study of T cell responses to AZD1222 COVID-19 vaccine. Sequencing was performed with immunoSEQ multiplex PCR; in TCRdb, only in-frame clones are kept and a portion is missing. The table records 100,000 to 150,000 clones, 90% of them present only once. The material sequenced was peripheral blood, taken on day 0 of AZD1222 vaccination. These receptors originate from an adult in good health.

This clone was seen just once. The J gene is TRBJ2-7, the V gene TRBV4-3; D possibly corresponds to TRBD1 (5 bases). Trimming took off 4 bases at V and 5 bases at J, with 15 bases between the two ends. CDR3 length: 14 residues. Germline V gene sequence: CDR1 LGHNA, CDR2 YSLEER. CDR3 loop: CASSLRQYMDEQYF. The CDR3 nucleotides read TGCGCCAGCAGCCTCCGACAGTATATGGACGAGCAGTACTTC.

Written as DNA, the CDR3 is TGTGCCAGCAGCTTAGTGCAGGTTAACTCACCCCTCCACTTT. Translating it yields CASSLVQVNSPLHF. J is TRBJ1-6 and V is TRBV7-2, with D hard to call. The CDR3 covers 14 residues. The germline V and J ends were trimmed by 1 base and 10 bases, with 11 bases remaining between them. In germline, CDR1 is SGHTA, CDR2 FQGNSA.

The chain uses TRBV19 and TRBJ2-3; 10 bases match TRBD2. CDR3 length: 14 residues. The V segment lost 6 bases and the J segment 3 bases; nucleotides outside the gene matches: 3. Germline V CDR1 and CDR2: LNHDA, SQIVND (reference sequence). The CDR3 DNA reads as TGTGCCAGTAGCCCGACTAGCGGGACAGATACGCAGTATTTT. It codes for CASSPTSGTDTQYF.

The CDR3 DNA is TGTGCCAGCAGTGAATCTACTGGGCGGGACACCATATATTTT. It yields the protein CASSESTGRDTIYF. The rearrangement links TRBV6-1 to TRBJ1-3; D ambiguous. The germline V gene encodes CDR1 MNHNS and CDR2 SASEGT. The length of the CDR3 is 14 residues. The germline V and J ends were trimmed by 2 bases and 8 bases, with 13 bases remaining between them.

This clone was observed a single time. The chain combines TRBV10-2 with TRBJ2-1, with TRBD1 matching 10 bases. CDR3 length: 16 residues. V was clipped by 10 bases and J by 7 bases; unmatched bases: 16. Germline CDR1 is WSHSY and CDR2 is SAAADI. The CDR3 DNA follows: TGCGCCACCCGTGGGACAGGGGCCCGCCCTGGAAATGAGCAGTTCTTC. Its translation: CATRGTGARPGNEQFF.

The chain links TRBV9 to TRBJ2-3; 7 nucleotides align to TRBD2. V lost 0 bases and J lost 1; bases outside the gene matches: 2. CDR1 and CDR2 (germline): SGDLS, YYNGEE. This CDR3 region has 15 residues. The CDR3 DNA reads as TGTGCCAGCAGCGTAGGACTAGCAGGCACAGATACGCAGTATTTT. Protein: CASSVGLAGTDTQYF.

The DNA of the CDR3 is TGTGCCAGCAGCCACAAAGGGACTAGCGGGAGTACCTACGAGCAGTACTTC. It is translated as CASSHKGTSGSTYEQYF. The V call is TRBV27, the J call TRBJ2-7; 14 nucleotides line up with TRBD2. The CDR3 is made up of 17 amino acids. Germline assignment: CDR1 MNHEY and CDR2 SMNVEV (reference sequence). Losses at the gene ends were 6 bases for V and 2 bases for J; bases not matched to a gene: 9.

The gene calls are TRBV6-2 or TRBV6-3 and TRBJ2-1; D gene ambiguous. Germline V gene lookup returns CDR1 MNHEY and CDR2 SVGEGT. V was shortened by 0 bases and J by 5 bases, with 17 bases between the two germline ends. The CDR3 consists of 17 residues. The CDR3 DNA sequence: TGTGCCAGCAGTTACTCGATTATTGACTGGAGAAACAATGAGCAGTTCTTC. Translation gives CASSYSIIDWRNNEQFF.

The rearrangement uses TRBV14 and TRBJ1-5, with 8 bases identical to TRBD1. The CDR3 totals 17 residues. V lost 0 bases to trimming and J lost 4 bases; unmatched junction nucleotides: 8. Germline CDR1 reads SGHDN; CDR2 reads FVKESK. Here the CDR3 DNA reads TGTGCCAGCAGCCAAGACCGGGACAGGAGTAGGAATCAGCCCCAGCATTTT. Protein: CASSQDRDRSRNQPQHF. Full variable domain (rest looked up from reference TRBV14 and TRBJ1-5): EAGVTQFPSHSVIEKGQTVTLRCDPISGHDNLYWYRRVMGKEIKFLLHFVKESKQDESGMPNNRFLAERTGGTYSTLKVQPAELEDSGVYFCASSQDRDRSRNQPQHFGDGTRLSIL.

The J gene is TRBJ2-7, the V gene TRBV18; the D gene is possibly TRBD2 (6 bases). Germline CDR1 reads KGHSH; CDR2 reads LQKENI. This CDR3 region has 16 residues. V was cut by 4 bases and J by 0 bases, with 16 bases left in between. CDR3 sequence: CASSQTPLRGSYEQYF. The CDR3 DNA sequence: TGTGCCAGCTCACAGACCCCCCTGCGGGGCTCCTACGAGCAGTACTTC.

This chain's CDR3 is CASTSRTSGSGSYNEQFF. The CDR3 DNA reads as TGTGCCAGCACATCTAGGACTAGCGGGAGTGGGTCCTACAATGAGCAGTTCTTC. The V gene is TRBV5-4, the J gene TRBJ2-1; TRBD2 agrees at 13 bases. Germline CDR1 SGHNT, CDR2 YYREEE (reference sequence). The CDR3 totals 18 residues. Trimming at V came to 6 bases and at J to 1 base, leaving 10 bases not matched to a gene.

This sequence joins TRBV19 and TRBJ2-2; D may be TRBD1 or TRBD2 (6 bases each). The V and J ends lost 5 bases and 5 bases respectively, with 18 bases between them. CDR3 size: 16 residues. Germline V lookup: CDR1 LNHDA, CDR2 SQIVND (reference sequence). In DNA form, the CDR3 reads TGTGCCAGTAGTCCCGGTAGGGGGGCGAGTACCGGGGAGCTGTTTTTT. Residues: CASSPGRGASTGELFF.

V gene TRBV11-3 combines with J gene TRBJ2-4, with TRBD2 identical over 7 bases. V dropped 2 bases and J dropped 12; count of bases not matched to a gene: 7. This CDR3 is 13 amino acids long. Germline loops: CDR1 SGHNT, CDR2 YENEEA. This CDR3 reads CASSLRSGTSQYF. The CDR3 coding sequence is TGTGCCAGCAGCTTAAGGAGCGGGACCTCTCAGTACTTC.

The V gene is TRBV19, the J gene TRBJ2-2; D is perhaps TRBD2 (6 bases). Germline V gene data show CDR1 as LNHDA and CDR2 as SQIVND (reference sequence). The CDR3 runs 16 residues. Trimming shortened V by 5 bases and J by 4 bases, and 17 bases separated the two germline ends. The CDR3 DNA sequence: TGTGCCAGTAGTCCCCTAGAGGGAGGCCCCACCGGGGAGCTGTTTTTT. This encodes CASSPLEGGPTGELFF.

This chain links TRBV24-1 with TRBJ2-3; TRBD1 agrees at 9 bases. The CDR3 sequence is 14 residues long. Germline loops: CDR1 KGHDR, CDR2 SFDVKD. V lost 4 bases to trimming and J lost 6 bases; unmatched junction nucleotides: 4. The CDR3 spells CATSDDRGWDTQYF. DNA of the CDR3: TGTGCCACCAGTGACGACAGGGGGTGGGATACGCAGTATTTT.

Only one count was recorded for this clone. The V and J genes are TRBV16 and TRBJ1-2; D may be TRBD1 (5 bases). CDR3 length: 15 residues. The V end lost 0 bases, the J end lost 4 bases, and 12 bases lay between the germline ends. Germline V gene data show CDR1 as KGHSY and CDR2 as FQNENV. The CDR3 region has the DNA TGTGCCAGCAGCCAATCCAGGGAGGTTAGCTATGGCTACACCTTC. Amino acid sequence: CASSQSREVSYGYTF.

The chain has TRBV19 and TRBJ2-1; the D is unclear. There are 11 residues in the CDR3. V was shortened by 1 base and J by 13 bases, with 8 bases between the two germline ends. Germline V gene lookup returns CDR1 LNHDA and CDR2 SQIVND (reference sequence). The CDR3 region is CASSIGPRQFF. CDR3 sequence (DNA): TGTGCCAGTAGTATAGGCCCTAGACAGTTCTTC. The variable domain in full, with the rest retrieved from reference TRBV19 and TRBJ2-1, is DGGITQSPKYLFRKEGQNVTLSCEQNLNHDAMYWYRQDPGQGLRLIYYSQIVNDFQKGDIAEGYSVSREKKESFPLTVTSAQKNPTAFYLCASSIGPRQFFGPGTRLTVL.

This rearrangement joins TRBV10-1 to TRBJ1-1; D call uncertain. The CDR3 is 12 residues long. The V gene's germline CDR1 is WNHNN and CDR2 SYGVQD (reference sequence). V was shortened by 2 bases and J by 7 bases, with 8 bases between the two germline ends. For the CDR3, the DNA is TGCGCCAGCAGTGAGCCTACCCATGAAGCTTTCTTT. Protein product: CASSEPTHEAFF.

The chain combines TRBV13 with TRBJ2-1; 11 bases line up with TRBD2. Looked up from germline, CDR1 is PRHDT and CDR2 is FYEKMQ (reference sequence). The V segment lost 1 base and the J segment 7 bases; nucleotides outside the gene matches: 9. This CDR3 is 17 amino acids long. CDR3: CASSLEGTSGIRNEQFF. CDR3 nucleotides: TGTGCCAGCAGCTTAGAAGGGACTAGCGGTATACGGAATGAGCAGTTCTTC.

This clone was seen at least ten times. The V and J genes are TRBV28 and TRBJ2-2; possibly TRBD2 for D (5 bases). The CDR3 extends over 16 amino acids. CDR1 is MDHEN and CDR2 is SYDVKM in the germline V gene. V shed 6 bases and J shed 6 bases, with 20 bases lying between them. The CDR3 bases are TGTGCCAGCAGGACGCCCCCTATGCGGGTCCCCGGGGAGCTGTTTTTT. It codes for CASRTPPMRVPGELFF.

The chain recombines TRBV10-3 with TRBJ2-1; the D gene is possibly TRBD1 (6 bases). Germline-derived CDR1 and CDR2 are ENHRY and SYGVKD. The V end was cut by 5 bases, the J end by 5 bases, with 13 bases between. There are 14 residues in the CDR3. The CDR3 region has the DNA TGTGCCATCAGTCCAAGGGGGAGCGACAATGAGCAGTTCTTC. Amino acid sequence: CAISPRGSDNEQFF.

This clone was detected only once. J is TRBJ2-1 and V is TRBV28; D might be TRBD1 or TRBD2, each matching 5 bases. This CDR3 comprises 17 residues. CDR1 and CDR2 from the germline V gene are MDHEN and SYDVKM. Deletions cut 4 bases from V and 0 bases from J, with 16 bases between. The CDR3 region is CASSSGKAVSSYNEQFF. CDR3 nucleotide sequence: TGTGCCAGCAGTTCAGGGAAAGCGGTGAGCTCCTACAATGAGCAGTTCTTC. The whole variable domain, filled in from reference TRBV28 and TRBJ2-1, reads DVKVTQSSRYLVKRTGEKVFLECVQDMDHENMFWYRQDPGLGLRLIYFSYDVKMKEKGDIPEGYSVSREKKERFSLILESASTNQTSMYLCASSSGKAVSSYNEQFFGPGTRLTVL.

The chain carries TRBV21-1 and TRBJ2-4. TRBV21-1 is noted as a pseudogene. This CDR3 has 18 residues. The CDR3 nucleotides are TGTGCCAGCAGCAAACACAGACGCGGAGCGCTAGCCAAAAACATTCAGTACTTC. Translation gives CASSKHRRGALAKNIQYF.

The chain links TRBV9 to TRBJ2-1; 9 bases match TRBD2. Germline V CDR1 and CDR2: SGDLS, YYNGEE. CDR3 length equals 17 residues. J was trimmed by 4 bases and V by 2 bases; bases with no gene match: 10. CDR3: CASSVRPSGIVYNEQFF. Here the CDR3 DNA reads TGTGCCAGCAGCGTCAGGCCTAGCGGGATTGTGTACAATGAGCAGTTCTTC.

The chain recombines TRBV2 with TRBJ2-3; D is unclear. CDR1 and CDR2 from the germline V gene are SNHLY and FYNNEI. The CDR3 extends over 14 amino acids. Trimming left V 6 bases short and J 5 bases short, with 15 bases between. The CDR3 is CASSAMDGEDTQYF. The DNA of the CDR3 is TGTGCCAGCAGCGCAATGGACGGAGAAGATACGCAGTATTTT.

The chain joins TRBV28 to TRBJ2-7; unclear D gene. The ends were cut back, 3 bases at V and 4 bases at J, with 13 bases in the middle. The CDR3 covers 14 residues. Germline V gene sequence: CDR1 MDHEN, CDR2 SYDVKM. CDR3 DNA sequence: TGTGCCAGCAGTTTCCCGGGCAGTGGGTACGAGCAGTACTTC. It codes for CASSFPGSGYEQYF.

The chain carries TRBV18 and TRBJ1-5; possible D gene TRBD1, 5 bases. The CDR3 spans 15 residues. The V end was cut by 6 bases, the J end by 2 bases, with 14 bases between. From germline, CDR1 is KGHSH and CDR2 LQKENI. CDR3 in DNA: TGTGCCAGCTCGCCCGCTTCGGGGGGCAATCAGCCCCAGCATTTT. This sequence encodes CASSPASGGNQPQHF.